This paragraph reports one T cell receptor beta chain. The CDR3 has 14 residues. From germline, CDR1 is SEHNR and CDR2 FQNEAQ (reference sequence). V dropped 4 bases and J dropped 4; count of bases not matched to a gene: 6. This record comes from a study of T cell changes during pregnancy in multiple sclerosis. Data came from immunoSEQ multiplex PCR; TCRdb stores just in-frame clones and leaves some out. The sample contains roughly 100,000 clones, about 90% of which appear only once. The sequence was collected from a female donor with multiple sclerosis, enrolled in a pregnancy study. This specimen was peripheral blood, taken after pregnancy. This rearrangement joins TRBV7-9 to TRBJ2-7; 8 bases map to TRBD1. This chain's CDR3 is CASSSGQGIYEQYF. CDR3 nucleotides: TGTGCCAGCAGCTCTGGACAGGGAATTTACGAGCAGTACTTC.